The rows below give T cell receptor beta chains drawn from one sample of a study of regulatory T cells in long-lasting Graves disease. TCRdb analysed the multiplex PCR reads with MiXCR anew, one entry per CDR3 protein. The table lists fewer than 550,000 distinct CDR3 sequences, roughly 21% of them singletons. Specimen: peripheral blood mononuclear cells (PBMCs), collected when the disease was refractory, from a patient treated with antithyroid drugs. Every receptor here comes from a female donor with Graves disease. Each CDR3 is given with its conserved first and last residue. Fields, in order: V gene, clone size, J gene, D gene, CDR3 protein, CDR3 DNA. A D gene is named only where the DNA matches it firmly. Size values are once, few and many counts, or a class for expanded clones, and some rows have none.

v_gene: TRBV4-2
abundance: many
j_gene: TRBJ2-5
d_gene: NA
CDR3aa: CASSQGSQETQYF
CDR3nt: TGCGCCAGCAGCCAGGGTTCCCAAGAGACCCAGTACTTC

v_gene: TRBV28
abundance: many
j_gene: TRBJ1-1
d_gene: TRBD1
CDR3aa: CASRGQGIDEAFF
CDR3nt: TGTGCCAGCAGGGGACAGGGGATCGATGAAGCTTTCTTT

v_gene: TRBV24-1
abundance: many
j_gene: TRBJ1-1
d_gene: NA
CDR3aa: CATSPGKGTEAFF
CDR3nt: TGTGCCACCAGTCCAGGAAAGGGGACTGAAGCTTTCTTT

v_gene: TRBV19
abundance: NA
j_gene: TRBJ2-1
d_gene: NA
CDR3aa: CASNGRGWNEQFF
CDR3nt: TGTGCCAGTAACGGCCGGGGATGGAATGAGCAGTTCTTC

v_gene: TRBV25-1
abundance: NA
j_gene: TRBJ1-5
d_gene: NA
CDR3aa: CASSDSGGSVDQPQHF
CDR3nt: TGTGCCAGCAGTGACTCTGGTGGCAGTGTTGATCAGCCCCAGCATTTT

v_gene: TRBV27
abundance: many
j_gene: TRBJ2-7
d_gene: NA
CDR3aa: CASSALGTLDEQYF
CDR3nt: TGTGCCAGCAGTGCCCTCGGGACTTTGGACGAGCAGTACTTC

v_gene: TRBV15
abundance: many
j_gene: TRBJ1-1
d_gene: TRBD1
CDR3aa: CATSRVRDSRTSEAFF
CDR3nt: TGTGCCACCAGCAGAGTCCGGGACAGTAGAACGAGTGAAGCTTTCTTT

v_gene: TRBV28
abundance: NA
j_gene: TRBJ1-2
d_gene: NA
CDR3aa: CASSLDNTNYGYTF
CDR3nt: TGTGCCAGCAGTTTAGACAACACTAACTATGGCTACACCTTC

v_gene: TRBV12-3/TRBV12-4
abundance: few
j_gene: TRBJ2-2
d_gene: NA
CDR3aa: CASSRKGGGRDTGELFF
CDR3nt: TGTGCCAGCAGTCGAAAGGGGGGGGGTAGGGACACCGGGGAGCTGTTTTTT

v_gene: TRBV27
abundance: few
j_gene: TRBJ1-3
d_gene: NA
CDR3aa: CASSLSGTVGNTIYF
CDR3nt: TGTGCCAGCAGTTTGTCCGGGACTGTCGGAAACACCATATATTTT

v_gene: TRBV7-2
abundance: NA
j_gene: TRBJ2-5
d_gene: NA
CDR3aa: CASSFDRGSQETQYF
CDR3nt: TGTGCCAGCAGCTTCGACCGGGGCTCCCAAGAGACCCAGTACTTC